This T cell receptor (beta chain) was found in a study of cytomegalovirus exposure and HLA in healthy donors (dated by TCRdb to the late 2010s). For the study in its entirety: An earlier analysis of approximately 550 of the donors reported 250 to 300 Gb of sequence data and 100 million to 140 million unique TCR beta sequences from approximately 180 million T cells. To decide whether each TCR beta V gene segment behaved as functional or pseudogenic, an earlier analysis of approximately 590 of the donors relied on high-throughput TCR beta sequencing. All discovery cohort repertoires had been generated using a single sequencing platform. Four to six DR-DQ haplotypes were handled as single units for association and clustering, since linkage in the cohort was strong. The aim of the study was to test whether cataloging public T cell receptors could identify signatures of past pathogen exposure. Along with the approximately 700-subject first cohort, a separate validation cohort of roughly 110 different subjects was used. The study combined high-throughput TCR immunosequencing, statistical association of individual TCRs with disease status, and machine learning to predict cytomegalovirus infection status. Donor age, sex, ethnicity and CMV serostatus were compiled together with the repertoire data. The number of donors typed differed by locus, with about 629-640 for A, B, C, DRB1 and DQB1, roughly 520 for DQA1, nearly 610 for DPA1, and over 400 for DPB1. The study used immunosequencing to profile the T cell repertoires of 670 or so subjects and linked those repertoires to cytomegalovirus serostatus. Genome-wide SNP genotypes for about three fifths of the roughly 700 donors were used in a later genetic analysis, which treated that subset as a discovery cohort. HLA typing covered class I and class II loci at four-digit resolution. Of the roughly 390 genotyped donors, less than 90% were placed in the genetic ancestry cluster associated with self-reported Caucasian donors. A later analysis re-analyzed previously published TCR beta repertoires from 660 or so donors and added high-resolution HLA genotyping to study TCR occurrence patterns. In the later analysis, no new phenotypic data were used to find candidate immune exposures; instead, reliance was placed on TCR beta sequences and their occurrence across donors. Around 300 gigabases of sequencing data and 78 million or so unique TCR sequences were included in an early release covering roughly 600 HLA-typed donors. Among some 400 genotyped donors of the cohort, an average of 235,054 unique TCR beta nucleotide sequences were sequenced per donor, roughly a sixth of them non-productive. Summary of the overall study and its limitations: An earlier analysis of approximately 570 of the donors showed that most TCR beta V segments appeared in productive rearrangements either about 90% or about 30% of the time, which broadly matched IMGT annotations. Because counts were too low, about 15 rarely observed V segments, including chromosome 9 orphons, were left out of the earlier analysis of about 500 of the donors. A further reported finding was that TCR beta sequences accurately predicted the HLA-A and HLA-B alleles for most subjects in the first cohort. The study gave a list of about 170 TCR beta chains associated with cytomegalovirus. Linkage disequilibrium might explain the correlated functional status among segregating V segments, but an unknown experimental factor could not be ruled out. In a later analysis, around 17,000 TCR beta sequences were associated with specific HLA alleles at a false discovery rate of 0.05. Three of the identified cytomegalovirus-associated TCR beta chains were confirmed in vitro to be specific for cytomegalovirus antigens. In this cohort, only TCR beta chains were sequenced, and detectable features were limited by the absence of alpha or paired-chain data. Compared with equally common non-associated chains, HLA-associated TCR beta chains in a later analysis were more clonally expanded and had lower generation probabilities. Assigning TCR associations to individual alleles was difficult when HLA alleles, especially DR and DQ, strongly co-occurred. A group of highly shared sequence variants was considered likely to be a technical artifact of the sequencing pipeline. Sequencing depth was assumed to be roughly uniform across donors in the presence/absence analyses, though that assumption may not hold. A later genetic analysis associated a missense DCLRE1C variant with V-gene and J-gene trimming of TCR beta chains, and an independent cohort replicated the association. HLA typing was unavailable for some donors at each locus, so association tests used only the typed subset. The classifier was reported to diagnose cytomegalovirus status with high specificity and sensitivity in both the original and validation cohorts. The authors suggested that the approach could potentially be extended to other disease states and immunological phenotypes. Some IMGT-functional V segments, including TRBV6-2 and TRBV6-3, could not be told apart with the 87-base-pair reads, so those segments were excluded. Most CMV-associated TCR beta chains appeared to be HLA-restricted in a later analysis, and the HLA associations seemed to be driven largely by CMV exposure. According to a later analysis, parvovirus B19, influenza, CMV and Epstein-Barr virus appeared linked to several top co-occurrence clusters. A later genetic analysis reported fewer N-insertions in productive TCRs among donors in an Asian-associated ancestry cluster than the roughly 700-donor mean. While some public TCRs were present in many individuals, most TCR sequences turned up only very rarely across donors. In a later analysis, TCR association rates were found to vary across HLA loci, with the most associated TCRs seen for DRB1 alleles and the fewest for HLA-C alleles. The only immune exposure information available for the cohort was CMV serostatus.

Its CDR3 holds 14 amino acids, cysteine through phenylalanine. Of the read, only the CDR3 DNA is kept; its 42 bases are in frame from base 1. The germline V gene supplies CDR1 MDHEN and CDR2 SYDVKM. The junction carries 13 bases between V and J, which are trimmed by 3 bases and 4 bases respectively. Libraries were built with the immunoSEQ multiplex PCR assay. The multiplex PCR relied on a mix of 60 forward primers for TCR Vbeta segments and 13 reverse primers for TCR Jbeta segments. The CDR3 region of rearranged TCR beta genes was amplified from genomic DNA by a multiplex PCR assay. Amplified TCR beta libraries were sequenced as 87-base-pair reads on the Illumina HiSeq System. The authors' analysis ran thus. In a later analysis, 80 million or so unique TCR beta chains were counted across the roughly 610 repertoires, and approximately 11 million of these chains were shared by at least two donors. Raw reads were error-corrected and collapsed into unique sequences by a nearest-neighbor algorithm in which closely related sequences were merged to remove PCR and sequencing errors. Alignment of CDR3 sequences to IMGT reference sequences was used to assign V, D and J gene segments. For a sequence to be retained, a match of at least six nucleotides was required to both a V gene segment and a J gene segment. A rearrangement was called productive if the CDR3 had no stop codons and remained in frame with V and J, and every other rearrangement was called non-productive. Following IMGT convention, CDR3 was defined as the stretch from the second conserved V-encoded cysteine up to the conserved J-encoded phenylalanine. The earlier analysis of about 590 of the donors excluded sequences that lacked an unambiguous match to a single V gene segment. In an earlier analysis of about 590 of the donors, a V segment was called functional when productive rearrangements were above 56.7%, and segregating when the standard deviation between donors exceeded 5%. A statistical classification framework was developed to diagnose cytomegalovirus status using the catalog of TCR beta chain sequences. A later analysis assigned V and J genes by comparing TCR nucleotide sequences with IMGT/GENE-DB human TR gene sequences. Using the TCRdist pipeline, a later analysis assigned CDR3 sequences along with most-parsimonious VDJ recombination scenarios. A later analysis defined each TCR beta chain by its CDR3 amino acid sequence plus V-gene family, and excluded reads lacking a unique V-gene family. To address suspected cross-contamination and a sequencing artifact, a later analysis removed around 600 highly shared, low-generation-probability nucleotide sequences. In a later analysis, a clonal expansion index for each public chain was calculated from normalized within-repertoire ranks of inferred template counts. In a later analysis, generation probabilities were computed using a VDJ recombination model fitted to out-of-frame rearrangements, and the results were checked against IGoR. A later analysis scored TCR-TCR, TCR-HLA and TCR-CMV co-occurrence with hypergeometric tests, applying a repertoire-size bias correction to TCR pairs. False discovery rates were estimated in a later analysis by permuting HLA or CMV assignments 20 times. In a later analysis, co-occurring TCRs were grouped with DBSCAN, and TCRdist sequence similarity was added when clustering was performed within HLA-allele-positive subsets. For co-occurrence clustering, repertoires with fewer than 30,000 or more than 120,000 public chains were excluded, along with five repertoires with anomalous nucleotide sharing. This immuneACCESS table, as held by TCRdb, lists in-frame sequences with V and J called but not all clones. Of the missing ones, under half trace to an unresolved V gene in checked studies; the others have no known cause. For V, J and clone size, that table is used; D and trimming come from the DNA. The sample table contains fewer than 180,000 clones; only one count was recorded for 79% of them. Roughly 6.7% of the sample belongs to the ten largest clones.

In total, roughly 670 healthy bone marrow donors made up the cohort. At the time of sampling, every cohort member was nominally healthy, though immune exposures that went unrecorded were likely present. The donor was CMV seropositive and belonged to the group of 250 to 300 seropositive cohort members. A peripheral blood sample was collected from each donor, and TCR beta sequencing was performed on peripheral blood mononuclear cells. Genomic DNA extraction from the blood cell samples was performed with the Qiagen DNeasy Blood Extraction Kit. On this clone: There is no known antigen for this receptor. No base quality information exists; no much larger clone differs at one position.

The source material was PBMCs. This chain is built from TRBV28 and TRBJ2-7, with TRBD1 tentatively as D gene (6 bases match). This receptor was taken from a man in his fifties or sixties in good health and CMV-seropositive. The CDR3 sequence is CASSFPGAVYEQYF. The DNA sequence is given as TGTGCCAGCAGTTTCCCAGGGGCGGTGTACGAGCAGTACTTC.